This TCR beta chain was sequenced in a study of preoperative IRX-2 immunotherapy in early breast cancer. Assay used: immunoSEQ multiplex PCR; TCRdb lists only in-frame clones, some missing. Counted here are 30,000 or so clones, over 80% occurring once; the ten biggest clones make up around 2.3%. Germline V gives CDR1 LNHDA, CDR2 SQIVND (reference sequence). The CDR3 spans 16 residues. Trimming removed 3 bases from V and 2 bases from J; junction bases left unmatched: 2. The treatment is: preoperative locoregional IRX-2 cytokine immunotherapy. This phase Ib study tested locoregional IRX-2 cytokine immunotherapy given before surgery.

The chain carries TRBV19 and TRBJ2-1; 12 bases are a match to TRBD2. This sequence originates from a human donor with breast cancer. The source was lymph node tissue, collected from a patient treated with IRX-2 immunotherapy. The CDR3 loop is CASSIGLAGTYNEQFF. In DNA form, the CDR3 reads TGTGCCAGTAGTATCGGACTAGCGGGAACCTACAATGAGCAGTTCTTC.